The 28 T cell receptor beta chains below were found in one sample sequenced in a study of T cells in Graves' hyperthyroidism and ophthalmopathy. TCR beta CDR3 region amplification was performed from RNA transcripts. Using the HTBI primer set, a first-round RT-PCR was run on the TCR CDR3. Using its own MiXCR run on the multiplex PCR reads, TCRdb lists one record per CDR3 protein. The sample carries over 350,000 distinct CDR3 sequences, roughly 15% recorded once. The sample taken for sequencing was blood. Source of these receptors: a man aged 18-30 years with Graves' ophthalmopathy.

The rearrangement uses TRBV25-1 and TRBJ2-1, with unresolved D. V shed 6 bases and J shed 9 bases, with 12 bases lying between them. Germline V gives CDR1 MGHDK, CDR2 SYGVNS. This CDR3 is 12 amino acids long. CDR3 nucleotides: TGTGCCAGCAGCCACGAGCGAATTGAGCAGTTCTTC. This gives the protein CASSHERIEQFF.

This clonotype was seen repeatedly, ten times or more. The chain combines TRBV12-3 or TRBV12-4 with TRBJ1-2, with a possible D match to TRBD1 (5 bases). V was cut by 1 base and J by 7 bases, with 10 bases left in between. The length of the CDR3 is 13 residues. DNA of the CDR3: TGTGCCAGCAGTTTAGGCGGGGCGGCTGGCTACACCTTC. As protein: CASSLGGAAGYTF.

The V call is TRBV20-1, the J call TRBJ2-5; 14 nucleotides align to TRBD2. The CDR3 runs 16 residues. The germline V gene encodes CDR1 DFQATT and CDR2 SNEGSKA (reference sequence). V gave up 1 base and J gave up 5 bases; unmatched junction bases: 6. CDR3 DNA: TGCAGTGCTAGAGTGACTAGCGGGGGGGCCGAGGAGACCCAGTACTTC. This codes for CSARVTSGGAEETQYF.

The chain is built from TRBV4-1 and TRBJ2-7; possibly TRBD2 for D (5 bases). The CDR3 is made up of 14 amino acids. Germline V gene sequence: CDR1 MGHRA, CDR2 YSYEKL. The V end was cut by 1 base, the J end by 2 bases, with 9 bases between. This CDR3 is CASSQGLSTYEQYF. CDR3 nucleotide sequence: TGCGCCAGCAGCCAAGGACTAAGTACCTACGAGCAGTACTTC.

This clonotype has ten or more counts. CDR3: CASSLFTDRVNQPQHF. Here the CDR3 DNA reads TGTGCCAGCAGTTTATTTACGGACAGGGTTAATCAGCCCCAGCATTTT. The rearrangement uses TRBV28 and TRBJ1-5; the match to TRBD1 covers 8 bases. This CDR3 contains 16 residues. J gave up 4 bases and V 1 base, and 6 bases lay outside the gene matches. Germline V gives CDR1 MDHEN, CDR2 SYDVKM.

The sample holds many counts of this clonotype. The gene calls are TRBV5-6 and TRBJ2-1; 10 bases are shared with TRBD1. The CDR3 is 15 residues long. V was clipped by 5 bases and J by 6 bases; unmatched bases: 8. Per germline, CDR1 SGHDT and CDR2 YYEEEE. The CDR3 region has the DNA TGTGCCAGCAGTACCGGGACAGGGGTCCGCAATGAGCAGTTCTTC. This encodes CASSTGTGVRNEQFF.

This clonotype occurred many times. The rearrangement links TRBV9 to TRBJ1-4; D unresolved. Germline loops: CDR1 SGDLS, CDR2 YYNGEE. The V and J ends lost 4 bases and 5 bases respectively, with 15 bases between them. The CDR3 is 15 amino acids. The chain's CDR3 is CASSYSGDINEKLFF. In nucleotides, the CDR3 is TGTGCCAGCAGCTACTCCGGGGATATCAATGAAAAACTGTTTTTT.

This clonotype was seen repeatedly, ten times or more. The chain links TRBV18 to TRBJ2-1; 7 bases match TRBD2. Germline loops: CDR1 KGHSH, CDR2 LQKENI. V was clipped by 3 bases and J by 5 bases; unmatched bases: 1. The CDR3 loop spans 13 amino acids. The CDR3 DNA follows: TGTGCCAGCTCACCTCGGGAGGACAATGAGCAGTTCTTC. This translates into CASSPREDNEQFF. Supplemented by reference TRBV18 and TRBJ2-1, the full variable domain reads NAGVMQNPRHLVRRRGQEARLRCSPMKGHSHVYWYRQLPEEGLKFMVYLQKENIIDESGMPKERFSAEFPKEGPSILRIQQVVRGDSAAYFCASSPREDNEQFFGPGTRLTVL.

This clonotype was picked up many times. This chain uses TRBV12-3 or TRBV12-4 with TRBJ2-1; TRBD2 matches at 7 bases. CDR3 size: 13 residues. Trimming at V came to 10 bases and at J to 3 bases, leaving 6 bases not matched to a gene. The CDR3 reads CATYPGGYNEQFF. The CDR3 coding sequence is TGTGCCACATACCCGGGGGGCTACAATGAGCAGTTCTTC.

This chain joins TRBV5-6 and TRBJ2-5; 10 bases are shared with TRBD1. This CDR3 has 13 residues. Germline V gene lookup returns CDR1 SGHDT and CDR2 YYEEEE. After removal of 4 bases from V and 12 bases from J, the junction contained 9 bases not matched to a gene. Here the CDR3 DNA reads TGTGCCAGCAGCCCAGGACAGGGGGAATCGGAGTACTTC. Translated, it gives CASSPGQGESEYF.

The chain couples TRBV27 to TRBJ2-1; tentatively, D is TRBD2 (7 bases). Trimming removed 6 bases at V and 3 bases at J, with 21 bases between. CDR1 is MNHEY, CDR2 SMNVEV, per germline (reference sequence). The CDR3 is made up of 17 amino acids. CDR3 residues: CASSPRGAGGSYNEQFF. The DNA for the CDR3 is TGTGCCAGCAGCCCCCGGGGGGCGGGCGGGAGCTACAATGAGCAGTTCTTC.

At least ten counts were recorded for this clonotype. This chain connects TRBV29-1 to TRBJ2-5; 7 bases line up with TRBD2. This CDR3 has 14 amino acids. Germline V gene lookup returns CDR1 SQVTM and CDR2 ANQGSEA. The junction had 13 bases not matched to a gene; V was cut back by 7 bases and J by 5 bases. The chain's CDR3 is CSAYRGQGGETQYF. The CDR3 nucleotides are TGCAGCGCTTACCGCGGGCAGGGAGGGGAGACCCAGTACTTC. The full variable domain, completed using reference TRBV29-1 and TRBJ2-5, is SAVISQKPSRDICQRGTSLTIQCQVDSQVTMMFWYRQQPGQSLTLIATANQGSEATYESGFVIDKFPISRPNLTFSTLTVSNMSPEDSSIYLCSAYRGQGGETQYFGPGTRLLVL.

This rearrangement joins TRBV6-5 to TRBJ1-2; D unclear. Germline CDR1 and CDR2: MNHEY and SVGAGI. The germline V and J ends were trimmed by 2 bases and 8 bases, with 9 bases remaining between them. The CDR3 has 12 residues. CDR3 sequence (DNA): TGTGCCAGCAGTTACGACTGGTACGGCTACACCTTC. Protein: CASSYDWYGYTF.

The rearrangement links TRBV6-1 to TRBJ2-5; 11 bases are a match to TRBD2. There are 17 residues in the CDR3. Germline V lookup: CDR1 MNHNS, CDR2 SASEGT. V was pared by 5 bases and J by 5 bases, with 13 bases of the junction left unmatched. The CDR3 is CASSNLLAGGPRETQYF. DNA of the CDR3: TGTGCCAGCAGTAACCTATTAGCGGGGGGGCCTCGGGAGACCCAGTACTTC.

This clonotype was seen repeatedly, ten times or more. V and J are TRBV12-3 or TRBV12-4 and TRBJ2-7; perhaps TRBD2 as D (6 bases). The V and J ends lost 5 bases and 0 bases respectively, with 17 bases between them. The CDR3 extends over 16 amino acids. The CDR3 spells CASSPPGLGISYEQYF. The CDR3 DNA reads TGTGCCAGCAGTCCCCCGGGACTCGGGATCTCCTACGAGCAGTACTTC.

This clonotype was recorded many times. The chain couples TRBV12-3 or TRBV12-4 to TRBJ2-7, with D unclear. V was clipped by 1 base and J by 2 bases, with 6 bases between them. The CDR3 is 13 amino acids. The CDR3 coding sequence is TGTGCCAGCAGTTTAGGGAAGGCCTACGAGCAGTACTTC. Amino acids: CASSLGKAYEQYF.

This clonotype appeared many times. The rearrangement links TRBV27 to TRBJ2-7; 10 bases line up with TRBD2. The V gene end was trimmed by 6 bases and the J gene end by 4 bases; junction bases not matched to a gene: 15. Germline values: CDR1 MNHEY, CDR2 SMNVEV (reference sequence). This CDR3 spans 17 amino acids. The CDR3: CASSLGWGTSAKYEQYF. Here the CDR3 DNA reads TGTGCCAGCAGCCTAGGTTGGGGGACTAGCGCGAAATACGAGCAGTACTTC.

At least ten counts were recorded for this clonotype. CDR3 loop: CASSDGTSYFYGYTF. DNA for the CDR3: TGCGCCAGCAGTGATGGGACATCCTATTTTTATGGCTACACCTTC. This chain uses TRBV10-2 with TRBJ1-2; tentatively, D is TRBD1 (6 bases). The CDR3 loop spans 15 amino acids. Trimming took 3 bases from V and 5 from J, leaving 16 bases between them. CDR1 and CDR2 from the germline V gene are WSHSY and SAAADI.

This clonotype has at least ten counts. The chain carries TRBV15 and TRBJ2-7; 9 bases map to TRBD1. Germline V gives CDR1 LNHNV, CDR2 YYDKDF (reference sequence). The CDR3 spans 15 residues. J gave up 5 bases and V 2 bases, and 7 bases lay outside the gene matches. CDR3 nucleotides: TGTGCCACCAGCAGAACCGGGACAGGGTTGAACGAGCAGTACTTC. Its protein product is CATSRTGTGLNEQYF.

This clonotype came up a few times. This rearrangement joins TRBV5-1 to TRBJ2-5; D ambiguous. The V and J ends lost 0 bases and 4 bases respectively, with 13 bases between them. The V gene's germline CDR1 is SGHRS and CDR2 YFSETQ. The length of the CDR3 is 15 residues. The CDR3 nucleotides are TGCGCCAGCAGCTTGGGAGGCGGCGGTACAGAGACCCAGTACTTC. Translation gives CASSLGGGGTETQYF.

Concerning this clonotype: A much larger clone lies one base from this, so it may be a read error. V is TRBV29-1 and J is TRBJ2-7, with D tentatively TRBD1 (6 bases). Germline V gene data show CDR1 as SQVTM and CDR2 as ANQGSEA. The CDR3 loop spans 12 amino acids. CDR3 in amino acids: CSVQDSSYKQYF. Here the CDR3 DNA reads TGCAGCGTTCAGGACAGCTCCTACAAGCAGTACTTC.

This clonotype was observed at least ten times. This chain uses TRBV13 with TRBJ1-6; D gene uncertain. Trimming took off 5 bases at V and 6 bases at J, with 11 bases between the two ends. There are 14 residues in the CDR3. Germline V CDR1 and CDR2: PRHDT, FYEKMQ (reference sequence). The chain's CDR3 is CASSAIGSNSPLHF. CDR3 nucleotide sequence: TGTGCCAGCAGCGCGATAGGGAGTAATTCACCCCTCCACTTT.

Regarding this clonotype: Relative to the germline gene, one junction end is altered; a read error may explain this. The CDR3 protein is CASPAGENTEAFF. The CDR3 region has the DNA TGTGCCAGCCCCGCTGGTGAGAACACTGAGGCTTTCTTT. The chain employs TRBV25-1 and TRBJ1-1; D unresolved. The CDR3 has 13 residues. The V gene's germline CDR1 is MGHDK and CDR2 SYGVNS. Full variable domain (outside the CDR3, taken from reference TRBV25-1 and TRBJ1-1): EADIYQTPRYLVIGTGKKITLECSQTMGHDKMYWYQQDPGMELHLIHYSYGVNSTEKGDLSSESTVSRIRTEHFPLTLESARPSHTSQYLCASPAGENTEAFFGQGTRLTVV.

The sample holds a few counts of this clonotype. The gene calls are TRBV12-3 or TRBV12-4 and TRBJ1-2; no clear D. The germline V and J ends were trimmed by 6 bases and 8 bases, with 10 bases remaining between them. The CDR3 has 11 residues. The CDR3 is CASRRARGYTF. CDR3 bases: TGTGCCAGCAGGAGGGCGCGGGGCTACACCTTC.

This sequence joins TRBV4-2 and TRBJ2-5; 14 bases match TRBD2. Germline V gene sequence: CDR1 LGHNA, CDR2 YNFKEQ. CDR3 length equals 16 residues. Trimming removed 0 bases from V and 6 bases from J; junction bases left unmatched: 3. This CDR3 is CASSQETSGGGQTQYF. The CDR3 region has the DNA TGTGCCAGCAGCCAAGAGACTAGCGGGGGGGGGCAGACCCAGTACTTC.

The chain uses TRBV5-1 and TRBJ1-4; a weak D match, TRBD1 (6 bases). This CDR3 is 14 amino acids long. Germline values: CDR1 SGHRS, CDR2 YFSETQ. Deletions cut 3 bases from V and 8 bases from J, with 14 bases between. The CDR3 sequence: CASSWDTGGEKLFF. The CDR3 DNA follows: TGCGCCAGCAGCTGGGACACGGGCGGAGAAAAACTGTTTTTT.

This clonotype was seen many times. The gene calls are TRBV20-1 and TRBJ1-2, with 8 bases matching TRBD1. The junction had 8 bases not matched to a gene; V was cut back by 2 bases and J by 6 bases. Looked up from germline, CDR1 is DFQATT and CDR2 is SNEGSKA (reference sequence). This CDR3 comprises 14 residues. The CDR3, as DNA: TGCAGTGCTAGACCGCCGGACAGGGAAAATGGCTACACCTTC. Protein: CSARPPDRENGYTF.

This clonotype showed up many times. The chain carries TRBV7-3 and TRBJ2-5, with 7 bases lining up with TRBD1. V lost 5 bases, J lost 5 bases, and 5 bases stayed unmatched. CDR1 SGHTA and CDR2 FQGTGA come from the germline V gene. There are 13 residues in the CDR3. The CDR3 nucleotides read TGTGCCAGCAGCCGTAGACAGGGTGAGACCCAGTACTTC. It is translated as CASSRRQGETQYF.